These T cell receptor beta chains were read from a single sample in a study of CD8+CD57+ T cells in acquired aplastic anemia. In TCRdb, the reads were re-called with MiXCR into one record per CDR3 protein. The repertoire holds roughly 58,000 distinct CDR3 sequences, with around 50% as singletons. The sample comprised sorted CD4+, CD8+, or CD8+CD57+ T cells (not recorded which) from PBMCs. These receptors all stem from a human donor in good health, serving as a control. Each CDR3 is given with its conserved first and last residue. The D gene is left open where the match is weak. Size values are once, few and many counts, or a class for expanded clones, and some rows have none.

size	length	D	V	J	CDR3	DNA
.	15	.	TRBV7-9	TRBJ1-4	CASGPNRATNGKLFF	TGTGCCAGCGGCCCGAACAGGGCAACTAATGGAAAACTGTTTTTT
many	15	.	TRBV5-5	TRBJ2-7	CASSPSSGSLAEQYF	TGTGCCAGCAGCCCCTCGAGTGGGAGCCTAGCCGAGCAGTACTTC
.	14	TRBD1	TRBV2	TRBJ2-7	CASSWDRPSYEQYF	TGTGCCAGCAGCTGGGACAGGCCTTCCTACGAGCAGTACTTC
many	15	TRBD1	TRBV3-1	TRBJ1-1	CASSPGQGGYTEAFF	TGTGCCAGCAGCCCCGGACAGGGGGGGTACACTGAAGCTTTCTTT
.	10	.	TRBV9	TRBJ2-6	CASSPNARTF	TGTGCCAGCAGCCCCAACGCCAGGACTTTC
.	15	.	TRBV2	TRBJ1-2	CASSYSLLGTYGYTF	TGTGCCAGCAGTTACTCGCTTTTAGGGACCTATGGCTACACCTTC
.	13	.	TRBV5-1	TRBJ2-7	CASSLEDGYEQYF	TGCGCCAGCAGCTTGGAGGACGGGTACGAGCAGTACTTC
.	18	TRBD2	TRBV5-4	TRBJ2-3	CASSLEGTSGIIPDTQYF	TGTGCCAGCAGCTTGGAAGGGACTAGCGGGATCATCCCAGATACGCAGTATTTT
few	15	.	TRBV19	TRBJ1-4	CASSIGETGNEKLFF	TGTGCCAGTAGTATAGGGGAGACGGGTAATGAAAAACTGTTTTTT
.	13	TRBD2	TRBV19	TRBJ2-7	CASSSGTRSEQYF	TGTGCCAGTAGCTCCGGGACTAGAAGCGAGCAGTACTTC
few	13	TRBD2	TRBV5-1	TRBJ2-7	CASSPGLAGEQYF	TGCGCCAGCAGCCCGGGACTAGCGGGAGAGCAGTACTTC
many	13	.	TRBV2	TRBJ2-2	CASSDWGSGELFF	TGTGCCAGCAGTGATTGGGGTTCCGGGGAGCTGTTTTTT
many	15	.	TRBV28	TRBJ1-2	CASRPGRGRISGYTF	TGTGCCAGCAGGCCCGGCCGGGGCCGGATCAGCGGCTACACCTTC
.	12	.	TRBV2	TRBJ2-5	CASRDQQETQYF	TGTGCCAGCAGGGATCAGCAAGAGACCCAGTACTTC
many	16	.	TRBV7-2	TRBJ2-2	CASSPRLPGNTGELFF	TGTGCCAGCAGCCCCCGACTACCGGGGAACACCGGGGAGCTGTTTTTT
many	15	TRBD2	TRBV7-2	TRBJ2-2	CASSLQWGGSGELFF	TGTGCCAGCAGCTTACAATGGGGGGGTTCCGGGGAGCTGTTTTTT
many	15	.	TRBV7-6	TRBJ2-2	CASSLGGGGTGELFF	TGTGCCAGCAGCTTAGGGGGGGGCGGCACCGGGGAGCTGTTTTTT
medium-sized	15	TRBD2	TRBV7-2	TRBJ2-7	CASSLVGRATYEQYF	TGTGCCAGCAGCCTCGTGGGGAGGGCGACCTACGAGCAGTACTTC
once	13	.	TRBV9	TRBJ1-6	CASSATRDSPLHF	TGTGCCAGCAGCGCCACTCGGGATTCACCCCTCCACTTT
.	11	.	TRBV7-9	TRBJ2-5	CASSFRETQYF	TGTGCCAGCAGTTTTCGGGAGACCCAGTACTTC
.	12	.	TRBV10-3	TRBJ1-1	CASSSVGTEAFF	TGTGCCAGCAGCTCAGTGGGCACTGAAGCTTTCTTT
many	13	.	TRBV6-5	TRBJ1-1	CASSKTGPTEAFF	TGTGCCAGCAGTAAAACGGGGCCAACTGAAGCTTTCTTT
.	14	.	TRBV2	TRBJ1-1	CASSEQTLSTEAFF	TGTGCCAGCAGTGAACAGACCCTGAGCACTGAAGCTTTCTTT
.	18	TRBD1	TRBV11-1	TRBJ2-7	CASSARASGTGRSDEQYF	TGTGCCAGCAGCGCGAGGGCGTCCGGGACAGGGCGTTCGGACGAGCAGTACTTC
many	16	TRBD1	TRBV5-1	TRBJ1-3	CASSLAGTGTGNTIYF	TGCGCCAGCAGCTTGGCCGGGACAGGGACTGGAAACACCATATATTTT
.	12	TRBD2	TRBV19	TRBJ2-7	CARGTSGYEQYF	TGTGCCAGAGGGACTAGCGGCTACGAGCAGTACTTC
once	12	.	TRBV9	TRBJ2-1	CASSVLGYEQFF	TGTGCCAGCAGCGTTCTGGGGTATGAGCAGTTCTTC
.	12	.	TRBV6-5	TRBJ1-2	CASSRGPLGYTF	TGTGCCAGCAGTCGGGGCCCTCTAGGCTACACCTTC
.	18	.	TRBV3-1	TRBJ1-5	CASSPDGGRRGGIQPQHF	TGTGCCAGCAGCCCAGATGGGGGGCGCCGGGGAGGGATTCAGCCCCAGCATTTT
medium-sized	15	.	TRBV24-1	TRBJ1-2	CATSAGRDSNYGYTF	TGTGCCACCAGTGCGGGCAGGGATTCTAACTATGGCTACACCTTC
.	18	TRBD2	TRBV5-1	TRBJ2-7	CASSSEMTSGCLREEQYF	TGCGCCAGCAGCTCCGAGATGACTAGCGGATGTTTGAGGGAAGAGCAGTACTTC
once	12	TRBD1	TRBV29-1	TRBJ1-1	CSAARGQSEAFF	TGCAGCGCCGCTCGGGGACAGTCTGAAGCTTTCTTT
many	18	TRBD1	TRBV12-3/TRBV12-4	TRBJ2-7	CASSLGGGLGQGFNEQYF	TGTGCCAGCAGTTTAGGGGGAGGGTTGGGACAGGGCTTTAACGAGCAGTACTTC
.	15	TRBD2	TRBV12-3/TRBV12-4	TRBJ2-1	CASSAGLAGANGQFF	TGTGCCAGCAGCGCGGGACTAGCGGGAGCCAATGGGCAGTTCTTC
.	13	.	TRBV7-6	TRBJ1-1	CASSTQENTEAFF	TGTGCCAGCAGCACGCAGGAGAACACTGAAGCTTTCTTT
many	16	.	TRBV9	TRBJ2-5	CASSPRGGSTGETQYF	TGTGCCAGCAGCCCCAGGGGTGGGTCGACTGGAGAGACCCAGTACTTC
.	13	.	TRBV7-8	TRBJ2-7	CASSLGTAYEQYF	TGTGCCAGCAGCTTAGGGACAGCCTACGAGCAGTACTTC
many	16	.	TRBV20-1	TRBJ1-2	CSARPTVGGGPGGYTF	TGCAGTGCTAGACCGACAGTGGGGGGAGGGCCGGGGGGCTACACCTTC
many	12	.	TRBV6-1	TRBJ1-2	CASSRLNYGYTF	TGTGCCAGCAGTAGACTGAACTATGGCTACACCTTC
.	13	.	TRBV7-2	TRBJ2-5	CASSTGLGETQYF	TGTGCCAGCAGCACGGGACTCGGGGAGACCCAGTACTTC
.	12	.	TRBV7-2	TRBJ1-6	CASSLSESPLHF	TGTGCCAGCAGCTTATCCGAATCACCCCTCCACTTT
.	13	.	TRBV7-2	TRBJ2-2	CASREGTTGELFF	TGTGCCAGCAGGGAAGGGACAACCGGGGAGCTGTTTTTT
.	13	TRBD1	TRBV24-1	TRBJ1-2	CATSEGQGYGYTF	TGTGCCACCAGTGAGGGACAGGGATATGGCTACACCTTC
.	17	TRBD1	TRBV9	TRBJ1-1	CASSVEPGQQINTEAFF	TGTGCCAGCAGCGTAGAGCCGGGACAGCAGATTAACACTGAAGCTTTCTTT
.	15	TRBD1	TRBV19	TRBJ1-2	CASSLWTGGNYGYTF	TGTGCCAGTAGTCTCTGGACAGGGGGCAACTATGGCTACACCTTC
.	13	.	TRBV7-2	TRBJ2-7	CASSPSGPYEQYF	TGTGCCAGCAGCCCTTCTGGGCCGTACGAGCAGTACTTC
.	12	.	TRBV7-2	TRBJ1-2	CASSLEVGGYTF	TGTGCCAGCAGCTTAGAGGTGGGTGGCTACACCTTC
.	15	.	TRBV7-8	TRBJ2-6	CASGGRSSGANVLTF	TGTGCCAGCGGGGGACGGAGCTCTGGGGCCAACGTCCTGACTTTC
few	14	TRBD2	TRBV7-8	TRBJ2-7	CASSSRLASYEQYF	TGTGCCAGCAGCTCTAGACTAGCGTCTTACGAGCAGTACTTC
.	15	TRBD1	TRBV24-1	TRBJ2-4	CATSILRTGKNIQYF	TGTGCCACCAGTATCCTCCGGACAGGGAAAAACATTCAGTACTTC
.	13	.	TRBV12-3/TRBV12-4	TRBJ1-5	CASSRQVYQPQHF	TGTGCCAGCAGTAGACAGGTTTATCAGCCCCAGCATTTT
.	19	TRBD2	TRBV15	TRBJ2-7	CATSNFEGGRLAGTYEQYF	TGTGCCACCAGCAACTTTGAGGGGGGCAGACTAGCGGGTACCTACGAGCAGTACTTC
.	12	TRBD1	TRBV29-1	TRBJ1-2	CSVYRGTRGYTF	TGCAGCGTTTACAGGGGGACGCGGGGCTACACCTTC
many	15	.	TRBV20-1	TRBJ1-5	CSAPRPGTSDQPQHF	TGCAGTGCTCCCCGGCCCGGGACATCGGATCAGCCCCAGCATTTT
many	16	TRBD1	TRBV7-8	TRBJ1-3	CASSRGGQGTRNTIYF	TGTGCCAGCAGCCGGGGGGGACAGGGAACGAGAAACACCATATATTTT
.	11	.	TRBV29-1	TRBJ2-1	CSVEEYNEQFF	TGCAGCGTTGAAGAGTACAATGAGCAGTTCTTC
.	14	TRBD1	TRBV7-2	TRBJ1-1	CASSVGQPNTEAFF	TGTGCCAGCAGCGTGGGACAGCCTAACACTGAAGCTTTCTTT
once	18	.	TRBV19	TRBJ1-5	CASSMNGQGILSNQPQHF	TGTGCCAGTAGTATGAACGGGCAGGGCATCCTAAGCAATCAGCCCCAGCATTTT
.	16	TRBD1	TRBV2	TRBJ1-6	CASSRDRGLGGSPLHF	TGTGCCAGCAGCCGGGACAGGGGGCTGGGAGGTTCACCCCTCCACTTT